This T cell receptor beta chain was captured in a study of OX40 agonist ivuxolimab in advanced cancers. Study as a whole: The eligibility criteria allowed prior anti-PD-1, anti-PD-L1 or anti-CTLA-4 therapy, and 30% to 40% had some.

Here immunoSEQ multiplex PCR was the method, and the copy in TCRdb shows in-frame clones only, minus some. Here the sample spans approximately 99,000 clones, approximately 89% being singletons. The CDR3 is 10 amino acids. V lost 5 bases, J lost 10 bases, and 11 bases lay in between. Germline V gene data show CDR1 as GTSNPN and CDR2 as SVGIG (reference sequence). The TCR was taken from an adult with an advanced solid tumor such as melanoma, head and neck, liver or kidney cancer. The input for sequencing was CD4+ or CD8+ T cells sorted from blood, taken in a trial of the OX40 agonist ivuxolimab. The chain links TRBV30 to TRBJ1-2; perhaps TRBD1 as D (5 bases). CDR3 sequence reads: CAWFLGVYTF. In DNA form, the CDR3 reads TGTGCCTGGTTTTTGGGGGTCTACACCTTC.